This is a list of T cell receptor beta chains from one sample in a study of patients and donors after allogeneic stem cell transplantation. TCRdb reanalysed the RT-PCR reads using MiXCR and keeps one entry per CDR3 protein. The sample holds more than 850,000 distinct CDR3 sequences, roughly 18% seen once. The source material was blood, either unsorted or a sorted T cell fraction (not recorded which). The receptors originated from a human donor who was either an allogeneic HSCT recipient or a stem cell or donor lymphocyte infusion donor (not recorded which). It is not recorded whose cells these are; they may come from a transplant donor. CDR3s include the opening cysteine and the closing phenylalanine or tryptophan. D genes are given only for firm matches. Clone size appears in some rows only: once, few, many, or a class for an expanded clone.

TRBV12-3/TRBV12-4,.,14,TRBJ1-2,many,CASSLWQSKDGYTF,TGTGCCAGCAGCCTTTGGCAGTCGAAGGATGGCTACACCTTC
TRBV5-1,.,12,TRBJ1-2,many,CASSFSGQGYTF,TGCGCCAGCAGCTTTTCGGGTCAGGGCTACACCTTC
TRBV7-2,.,16,TRBJ1-6,few,CASSLGSGTFNSPLHF,TGTGCCAGCAGCCTTGGGTCTGGAACCTTCAATTCACCCCTCCACTTT
TRBV12-3/TRBV12-4,.,17,TRBJ2-3,many,CASSSSDLPESTDTQYF,.
TRBV7-3,.,16,TRBJ2-2,.,CASSLRSRSNTGELFF,TGTGCCAGCAGCTTAAGGTCTAGATCGAACACCGGGGAGCTGTTTTTT
TRBV12-3/TRBV12-4,TRBD2,16,TRBJ2-1,.,CASSFPTSGRDLEQFF,TGTGCCAGCAGTTTCCCCACTAGCGGGAGGGACTTGGAGCAGTTCTTC
TRBV12-3/TRBV12-4,.,15,TRBJ1-2,.,CASSLVVLGAGGYTF,TGTGCCAGCAGTTTAGTGGTATTGGGGGCAGGAGGCTACACCTTC
TRBV5-1,.,16,TRBJ2-1,many,CASRWTSGDSYNEQFF,TGCGCCAGCAGGTGGACCTCAGGGGACTCCTACAATGAGCAGTTCTTC
TRBV7-2,.,14,TRBJ2-3,few,CASSDNRVSDTQYF,TGTGCCAGCAGCGACAACCGCGTCTCGGATACGCAGTATTTT
TRBV15,.,15,TRBJ1-2,few,CATSGRTFLNYGYTF,TGTGCCACCAGCGGTCGGACATTCTTAAACTATGGCTACACCTTC
TRBV4-2,TRBD2,14,TRBJ2-1,.,CASSQAYREDEQFF,TGTGCCAGCAGCCAAGCCTATCGGGAGGATGAGCAGTTCTTC
TRBV7-9,.,12,TRBJ2-5,.,CASTGGGETQYF,TGTGCCAGCACCGGAGGGGGAGAGACCCAGTACTTC
TRBV24-1,.,13,TRBJ1-1,.,CATRATGNTEAFF,TGTGCCACCAGGGCTACAGGGAACACTGAAGCTTTCTTT
TRBV4-1,TRBD2,15,TRBJ2-3,few,CASSQDGGRGNTQYF,TGCGCCAGCAGCCAAGATGGCGGGAGGGGGAATACGCAGTATTTT
TRBV5-1,TRBD1,16,TRBJ1-6,.,CASSFNGQGVRSPLHF,TGCGCCAGCAGCTTCAATGGTCAGGGGGTGAGGTCACCCCTCCACTTT
TRBV27,.,16,TRBJ2-2,.,CASSLWTRSYTGELFF,TGTGCCAGCAGTTTATGGACACGATCCTACACCGGGGAGCTGTTTTTT
TRBV5-1,TRBD2,15,TRBJ2-1,.,CASSLQREEYNEQFF,TGCGCCAGCAGCTTACAGCGGGAGGAATACAATGAGCAGTTCTTC
TRBV18,.,15,TRBJ2-5,.,CASSPRGGLQETQYF,TGTGCCAGCTCACCACGAGGAGGGCTCCAAGAGACCCAGTACTTC
TRBV19,TRBD2,18,TRBJ2-1,.,CASSPDSGGALVRNEQFF,TGTGCCAGTAGCCCTGACTCCGGGGGGGCATTGGTTAGGAATGAGCAGTTCTTC
TRBV20-1,.,13,TRBJ1-2,.,CSASLQFNYGYTF,TGCAGTGCTAGCCTACAATTTAACTATGGCTACACCTTC